These 29 T cell receptor beta chains were sequenced from one sample in a study of T-cell reconstitution after alpha-beta-depleted transplantation in children. Unique molecular identifiers were built into the TCRbeta library. MiXCR was run by TCRdb on the PCR reads, yielding one entry per CDR3 protein. The data contain some 390,000 distinct CDR3 sequences, around 21% of them seen just once; the ten biggest clones take up around 3.9%. The sequencing used PBMCs from the stem cell graft donor, collected from the stem cell graft. Every receptor here comes from a human donor who donated a stem cell graft to a child with acute myeloid leukemia.

This clonotype was recorded only once. A much larger clone lies a single base off, so this may be a read error. The V and J genes are TRBV20-1 and TRBJ2-1, with D maybe TRBD1 (5 bases). Germline CDR1 and CDR2: DFQATT and SNEGSKA (reference sequence). The CDR3 length is 15 residues. CDR3 sequence (DNA): TGCAGTGCTAGAAGACCAGGGTCCATCTACAATGAGCGGTTCTTC. Protein: CSARRPGSIYNERFF.

This clonotype has at least ten counts. The V call is TRBV20-1, the J call TRBJ2-7; D is ambiguous. Trimming took 6 bases from V and 1 from J, leaving 10 bases between them. Germline V gives CDR1 DFQATT, CDR2 SNEGSKA (reference sequence). The CDR3 contains 12 residues. In nucleotides, the CDR3 is TGCAGTGCGGGAAAGGATTCCTACGAGCAGTACTTC. Translating gives CSAGKDSYEQYF.

This clonotype was observed a handful of times. The rearrangement links TRBV12-3 or TRBV12-4 to TRBJ2-7, with 10 bases fitting TRBD2. The CDR3 sequence is 16 residues long. With 5 bases clipped from V and 0 bases from J, the junction kept 7 bases outside the gene matches. The CDR3 is CASSRGLAERSYEQYF. The CDR3 DNA reads TGTGCCAGCAGTCGAGGACTAGCGGAGCGCTCCTACGAGCAGTACTTC.

This clonotype was seen a handful of times. The V and J genes are TRBV5-1 and TRBJ1-1; D may be TRBD1 (6 bases). V was pared by 8 bases and J by 7 bases, with 21 bases between. Germline loops: CDR1 SGHRS, CDR2 YFSETQ. This CDR3 spans 14 amino acids. CDR3 protein: CASRRVGGPNEAFF. The CDR3 DNA is TGCGCCAGTCGCCGTGTGGGGGGGCCCAATGAAGCTTTCTTT.

This clonotype was seen ten or more times. The chain joins TRBV20-1 to TRBJ2-1, with TRBD1 matching over 8 bases. Germline V CDR1 and CDR2: DFQATT, SNEGSKA (reference sequence). V trimming: 3 bases; J trimming: 8 bases; junction bases outside the gene matches: 15. The CDR3 has 16 residues. The CDR3 here is CSASRGLAGPSDEQFF. Written as DNA, the CDR3 is TGCAGTGCTAGCAGGGGGCTGGCGGGACCATCGGATGAGCAGTTCTTC.

This clonotype was found a few times. The chain uses TRBV6-1 and TRBJ2-1, with 14 bases matching TRBD2. Germline V gene lookup returns CDR1 MNHNS and CDR2 SASEGT. The CDR3 is made up of 16 amino acids. The junction had 7 bases not matched to a gene; V was cut back by 2 bases and J by 10 bases. The CDR3 region is CASSEPPGLAGAEQFF. The CDR3 DNA reads as TGTGCCAGCAGTGAACCTCCGGGACTAGCGGGAGCGGAGCAGTTCTTC.

Ten or more counts support this clonotype. The chain uses TRBV27 and TRBJ1-3; 7 bases match TRBD1. This CDR3 contains 16 residues. Germline-derived CDR1 and CDR2 are MNHEY and SMNVEV (reference sequence). V lost 5 bases to trimming and J lost 2 bases; unmatched junction nucleotides: 9. The CDR3 DNA reads TGTGCCAGCAGTCCGTGGGACAGAGGCACTGGAAACACCATATATTTT. This encodes CASSPWDRGTGNTIYF.

This clonotype was detected only a few times. The rearrangement joins TRBV20-1 to TRBJ2-7; 8 positions match TRBD2. Germline CDR1 is DFQATT and CDR2 is SNEGSKA (reference sequence). The V segment lost 5 bases and the J segment 2 bases; nucleotides outside the gene matches: 5. The CDR3 totals 13 residues. The CDR3 DNA follows: TGCAGTGCTCGGGAGGGACTGACCTACGAGCAGTACTTC. This encodes CSAREGLTYEQYF.

Details on this clonotype: One junction end does not reproduce the germline sequence, and a read error may be involved. CDR3 sequence (DNA): TGTGCCAGCGGGCTCCCGGGTACTTTCGAGAAGTACTTC. Protein: CASGLPGTFEKYF. J is TRBJ2-7 and V is TRBV28, with D uncertain. This CDR3 contains 13 residues. Germline V gene data show CDR1 as MDHEN and CDR2 as SYDVKM.

This sequence joins TRBV12-3 or TRBV12-4 and TRBJ2-7; D is possibly TRBD2 (5 bases). The CDR3 has 15 residues. V was trimmed by 3 bases and J by 4 bases, leaving 16 bases between them. CDR3 loop: CASSFQTETGYEQYF. The DNA of the CDR3 is TGTGCCAGCAGTTTTCAGACCGAAACGGGGTACGAGCAGTACTTC.

This clonotype came up many times. The rearrangement links TRBV29-1 to TRBJ2-7, with D possibly matching TRBD1 (6 bases). CDR1 and CDR2 (germline): SQVTM, ANQGSEA. V dropped 4 bases and J dropped 0 bases, with 10 bases sitting between them. CDR3 length: 13 residues. The CDR3: CSVGDTYSYEQYF. The CDR3 DNA reads TGCAGCGTTGGGGACACCTACTCCTACGAGCAGTACTTC.

The V and J genes are TRBV7-9 and TRBJ2-7; 8 positions agree with TRBD2. J was trimmed by 6 bases and V by 1 base; bases with no gene match: 8. This CDR3 contains 15 residues. Germline CDR1 SEHNR, CDR2 FQNEAQ (reference sequence). The CDR3 reads CASSLVSREGGEQYF. The CDR3 DNA reads as TGTGCCAGCAGCTTAGTTAGTCGGGAGGGGGGCGAGCAGTACTTC.

This clonotype was seen a handful of times. V is TRBV28 and J is TRBJ2-7, with 7 bases identical to TRBD2. CDR1 and CDR2 from the germline V gene are MDHEN and SYDVKM. Trimming removed 5 bases from V and 2 bases from J; junction bases left unmatched: 6. The CDR3 has 14 residues. Written as DNA, the CDR3 is TGTGCCAGCAGTCGGGACTACAACACCTACGAGCAGTACTTC. Translated, it gives CASSRDYNTYEQYF.

At least ten counts were recorded for this clonotype. The V gene is TRBV12-3 or TRBV12-4, the J gene TRBJ2-7; 8 bases agree with TRBD2. This CDR3 contains 13 residues. J was trimmed by 4 bases and V by 1 base; bases with no gene match: 0. The CDR3 nucleotides are TGTGCCAGCAGTTTAGGACTAGCGTACGAGCAGTACTTC. This sequence encodes CASSLGLAYEQYF.

This clonotype was counted only a few times. This chain uses TRBV20-1 with TRBJ2-7; 7 bases line up with TRBD1. CDR3 length: 15 amino acids. Germline V gene data show CDR1 as DFQATT and CDR2 as SNEGSKA (reference sequence). Trimming cost V 6 bases and J 1 base; bases outside gene matches: 12. CDR3 DNA: TGCAGTGCAATATTTCAGGGGGTCGTATCCTACGAGCAGTACTTC. It codes for CSAIFQGVVSYEQYF.

Points on this clonotype: One end of the junction does not line up with germline, which may come from a read error. This chain joins TRBV5-1 and TRBJ2-1; D could derive from TRBD1 or TRBD2 (5 bases each). Looked up from germline, CDR1 is SGHRS and CDR2 is YFSETQ. The CDR3 extends over 14 amino acids. The CDR3 region is CASSYEGPYNELFF. DNA for the CDR3: TGCGCCAGCAGCTACGAGGGACCCTACAATGAGCTGTTCTTC.

This clonotype was counted between two and nine times. The gene calls are TRBV20-1 and TRBJ2-7; D gene unclear. The germline V gene has CDR1 DFQATT and CDR2 SNEGSKA (reference sequence). This CDR3 has 13 amino acids. The germline V and J ends were trimmed by 1 base and 0 bases, with 7 bases remaining between them. Written as DNA, the CDR3 is TGCAGTGCTAGAGCGAGGAGCTCCTACGAGCAGTACTTC. Residues: CSARARSSYEQYF.

This clonotype came up a few times. V is TRBV6-5 and J is TRBJ1-1; the D gene is possibly TRBD1 (6 bases). CDR3 length: 12 residues. V shed 6 bases and J shed 3 bases, with 8 bases lying between them. Germline CDR1 and CDR2: MNHEY and SVGAGI. CDR3 in DNA: TGTGCCAGCAGGAACAGGGACACTGAAGCTTTCTTT. It yields the protein CASRNRDTEAFF.

The rearrangement joins TRBV28 to TRBJ2-7, with TRBD2 identical over 11 bases. Trimming took 7 bases from V and 7 from J; bases not matched to a gene: 18. The CDR3 is 17 amino acids. Looked up from germline, CDR1 is MDHEN and CDR2 is SYDVKM. This CDR3 is CASTPGELAGESGEQYF. The DNA for the CDR3 is TGTGCCAGCACCCCCGGAGAACTAGCGGGAGAATCAGGGGAGCAGTACTTC.

In this sample, this clonotype turned up a few times. CDR3: CASSFRGGEKLFF. CDR3 DNA sequence: TGTGCCAGCAGCTTCAGGGGAGGAGAAAAACTGTTTTTT. The rearrangement joins TRBV7-3 to TRBJ1-4; a weak D match, TRBD1 (6 bases). The CDR3 covers 13 residues. The germline V gene encodes CDR1 SGHTA and CDR2 FQGTGA. Trimming shortened V by 3 bases and J by 8 bases, and 10 bases separated the two germline ends.

The chain uses TRBV6-1 and TRBJ2-1, with a tentative D call TRBD1 (5 bases). The germline V and J ends were trimmed by 7 bases and 8 bases, with 12 bases remaining between them. Per the germline V gene, CDR1 is MNHNS and CDR2 is SASEGT. This CDR3 has 12 amino acids. CDR3 nucleotide sequence: TGTGCCAGCACTCTCAGGGTAGATGAGCAGTTCTTC. Translation: CASTLRVDEQFF.

The V call is TRBV11-2, the J call TRBJ2-3; TRBD1 agrees at 8 bases. CDR3 length: 18 residues. The V and J ends lost 5 bases and 6 bases, in that order; junction bases with no gene match: 19. The germline gives CDR1 SGHAT, CDR2 FQNNGV. The chain's CDR3 is CASSPLRQETGVPDTQYF. The CDR3 nucleotides are TGTGCCAGCAGCCCCTTACGTCAGGAGACAGGGGTGCCGGATACGCAGTATTTT.

This clonotype has at least ten counts. The genes are TRBV7-3 and TRBJ1-5; a weak D match, TRBD1 (6 bases). Trimming cost V 6 bases and J 3 bases, with 15 bases left between them. The CDR3 extends over 15 amino acids. Germline CDR1 is SGHTA and CDR2 is FQGTGA. The CDR3 is CASSPPDRPNQPQHF. For the CDR3, the DNA is TGTGCCAGCAGTCCCCCTGACAGGCCCAATCAGCCCCAGCATTTT.

This clonotype was picked up a small number of times. The chain uses TRBV7-9 and TRBJ2-7, with 7 positions matching TRBD2. The CDR3 is 16 amino acids. The germline V gene has CDR1 SEHNR and CDR2 FQNEAQ (reference sequence). V was clipped by 5 bases and J by 5 bases; unmatched bases: 15. The CDR3 sequence is CASSIGNGRAFDEQYF. The CDR3 DNA is TGTGCCAGCAGCATCGGGAATGGGAGGGCCTTCGACGAGCAGTACTTC.

This clonotype has ten or more counts. V and J are TRBV20-1 and TRBJ1-5; D remains ambiguous. Germline lookup yields CDR1 DFQATT and CDR2 SNEGSKA (reference sequence). Trimming shortened V by 1 base and J by 4 bases, and 5 bases separated the two germline ends. The CDR3 loop spans 12 amino acids. CDR3 residues: CSARVANQPQHF. In nucleotides, the CDR3 is TGCAGTGCTAGAGTCGCAAATCAGCCCCAGCATTTT.

This clonotype has more than one count but fewer than ten. The genes are TRBV6-6 and TRBJ1-5; 8 bases line up with TRBD1. The CDR3 spans 14 residues. The ends lost 6 bases at V and 7 bases at J; junction bases unmatched: 8. Germline V gives CDR1 MNHNY, CDR2 SVGAGI (reference sequence). CDR3 protein: CASRFRGLGQPQHF. The CDR3 DNA sequence: TGTGCCAGCAGGTTCAGGGGGCTAGGGCAGCCCCAGCATTTT.

CDR3 amino acids: CASSLFRGEGQPQHF. The CDR3 bases are TGTGCCAGCAGTCTATTTAGGGGAGAGGGGCAGCCCCAGCATTTT. The chain combines TRBV6-2 or TRBV6-3 with TRBJ1-5; possible D gene TRBD1, 5 bases. Trimming took 5 bases from V and 7 from J, leaving 18 bases between them. CDR1 and CDR2 from the germline V gene are MNHEY and SVGEGT. The CDR3 runs to 15 residues.

In this sample, this clonotype turned up many times. This chain links TRBV11-1 with TRBJ2-1; TRBD2 aligns across 11 bases. The CDR3 is 19 amino acids. J was trimmed by 3 bases and V by 5 bases; bases with no gene match: 15. In germline, CDR1 is SGHAT, CDR2 FQDESV (reference sequence). The CDR3 coding sequence is TGTGCCAGCAGCCCCCGTGGTAGCGGGAGGGCTGGTAGCTACAATGAGCAGTTCTTC. Translation gives CASSPRGSGRAGSYNEQFF.

The V gene is TRBV20-1, the J gene TRBJ2-7; weak D call: TRBD2 (5 bases). Germline V gene lookup returns CDR1 DFQATT and CDR2 SNEGSKA (reference sequence). This CDR3 has 14 residues. V lost 2 bases and J 1 base, leaving 12 bases between the germline ends. The CDR3: CSARPGLKSYEQYF. CDR3 coding DNA: TGCAGTGCTAGACCGGGGTTAAAATCCTACGAGCAGTACTTC.